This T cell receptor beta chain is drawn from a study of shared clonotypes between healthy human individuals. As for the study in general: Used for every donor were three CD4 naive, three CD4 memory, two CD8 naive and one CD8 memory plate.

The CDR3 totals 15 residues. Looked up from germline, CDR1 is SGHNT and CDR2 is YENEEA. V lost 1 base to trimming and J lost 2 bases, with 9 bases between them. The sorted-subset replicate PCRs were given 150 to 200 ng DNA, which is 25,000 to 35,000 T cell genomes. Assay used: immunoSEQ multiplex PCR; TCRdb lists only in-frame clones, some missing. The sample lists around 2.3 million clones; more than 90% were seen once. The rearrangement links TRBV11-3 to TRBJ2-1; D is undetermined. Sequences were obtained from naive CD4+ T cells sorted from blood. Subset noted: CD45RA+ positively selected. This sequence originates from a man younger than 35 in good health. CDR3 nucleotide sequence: TGTGCCAGCAGCTTAGTCGGCAGACCCTACAATGAGCAGTTCTTC. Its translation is CASSLVGRPYNEQFF.